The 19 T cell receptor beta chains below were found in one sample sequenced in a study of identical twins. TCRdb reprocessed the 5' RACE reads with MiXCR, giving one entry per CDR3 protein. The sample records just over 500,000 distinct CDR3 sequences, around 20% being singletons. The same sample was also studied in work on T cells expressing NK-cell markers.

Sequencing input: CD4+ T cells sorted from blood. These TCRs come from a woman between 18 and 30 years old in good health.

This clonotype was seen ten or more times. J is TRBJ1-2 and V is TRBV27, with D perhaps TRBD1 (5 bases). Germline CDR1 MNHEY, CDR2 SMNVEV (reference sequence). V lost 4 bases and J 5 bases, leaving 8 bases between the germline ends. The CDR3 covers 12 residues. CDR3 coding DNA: TGTGCCAGCAGTTCCGAGGGGTATGGCTACACCTTC. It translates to CASSSEGYGYTF.

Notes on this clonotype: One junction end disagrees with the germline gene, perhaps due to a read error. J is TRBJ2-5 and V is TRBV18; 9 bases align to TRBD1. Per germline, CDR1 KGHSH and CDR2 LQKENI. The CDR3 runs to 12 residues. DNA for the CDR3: TGTGCCAGCTCACCATACGGACAGGGGTTAAACTTC. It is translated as CASSPYGQGLNF.

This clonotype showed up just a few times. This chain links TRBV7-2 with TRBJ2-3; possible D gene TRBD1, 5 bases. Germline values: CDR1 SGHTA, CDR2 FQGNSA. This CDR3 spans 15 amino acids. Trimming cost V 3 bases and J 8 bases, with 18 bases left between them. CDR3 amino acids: CASSLIGAESGTQYF. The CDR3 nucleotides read TGTGCCAGCAGCTTGATAGGGGCTGAGTCCGGTACGCAGTATTTT.

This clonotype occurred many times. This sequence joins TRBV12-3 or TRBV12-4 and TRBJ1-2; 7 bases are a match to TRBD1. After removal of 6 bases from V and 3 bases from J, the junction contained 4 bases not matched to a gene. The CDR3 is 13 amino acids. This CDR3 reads CASSPGQDYGYTF. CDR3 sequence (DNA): TGTGCCAGCAGCCCAGGACAGGACTATGGCTACACCTTC.

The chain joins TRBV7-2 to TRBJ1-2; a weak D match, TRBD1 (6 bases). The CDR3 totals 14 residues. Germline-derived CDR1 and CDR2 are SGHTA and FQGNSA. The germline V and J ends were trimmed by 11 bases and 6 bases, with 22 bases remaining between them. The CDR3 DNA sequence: TGTGCCGCCAGGACAAATCGGGGGGCGAATGGCTACACCTTC. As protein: CAARTNRGANGYTF. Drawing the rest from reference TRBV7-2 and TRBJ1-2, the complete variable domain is GAGVSQSPSNKVTEKGKDVELRCDPISGHTALYWYRQSLGQGLEFLIYFQGNSAPDKSGLPSDRFSAERTGGSVSTLTIQRTQQEDSAVYLCAARTNRGANGYTFGSGTRLTVV.

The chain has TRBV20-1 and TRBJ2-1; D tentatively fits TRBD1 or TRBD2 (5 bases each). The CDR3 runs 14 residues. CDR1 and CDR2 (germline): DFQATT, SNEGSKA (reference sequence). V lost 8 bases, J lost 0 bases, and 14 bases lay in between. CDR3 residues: CSTGTGSSYNEQFF. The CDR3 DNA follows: TGCAGTACCGGGACGGGTTCCTCCTACAATGAGCAGTTCTTC.

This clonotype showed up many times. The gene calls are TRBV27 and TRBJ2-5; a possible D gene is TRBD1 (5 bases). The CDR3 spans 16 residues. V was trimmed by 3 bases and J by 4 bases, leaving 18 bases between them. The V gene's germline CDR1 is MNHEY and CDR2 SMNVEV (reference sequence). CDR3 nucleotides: TGTGCCAGCAGTTTTGGGGCCAGGGCTAGAGGAGAGACCCAGTACTTC. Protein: CASSFGARARGETQYF.

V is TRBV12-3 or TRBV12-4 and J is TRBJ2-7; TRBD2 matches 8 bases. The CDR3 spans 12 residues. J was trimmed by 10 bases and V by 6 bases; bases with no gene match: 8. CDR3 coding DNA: TGTGCCAGCAGACCGGTAGCGGGGTCCCAGTACTTC. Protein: CASRPVAGSQYF.

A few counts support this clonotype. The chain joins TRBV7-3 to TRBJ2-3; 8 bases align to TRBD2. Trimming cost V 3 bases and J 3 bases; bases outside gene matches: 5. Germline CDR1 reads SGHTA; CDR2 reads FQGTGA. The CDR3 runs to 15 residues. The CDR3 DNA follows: TGTGCCAGCAGCTTTAGCGGGGAGCCTACAGATACGCAGTATTTT. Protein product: CASSFSGEPTDTQYF.

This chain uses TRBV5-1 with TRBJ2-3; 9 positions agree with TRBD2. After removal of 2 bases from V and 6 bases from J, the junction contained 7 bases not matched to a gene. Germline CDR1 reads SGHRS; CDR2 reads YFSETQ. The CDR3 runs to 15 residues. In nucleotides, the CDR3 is TGCGCCAGCAGCTTCTCGGCGGGGGGGCCGGATACGCAGTATTTT. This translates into CASSFSAGGPDTQYF. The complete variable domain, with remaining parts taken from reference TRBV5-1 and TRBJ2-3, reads KAGVTQTPRYLIKTRGQQVTLSCSPISGHRSVSWYQQTPGQGLQFLFEYFSETQRNKGNFPGRFSGRQFSNSRSEMNVSTLELGDSALYLCASSFSAGGPDTQYFGPGTRLTVL.

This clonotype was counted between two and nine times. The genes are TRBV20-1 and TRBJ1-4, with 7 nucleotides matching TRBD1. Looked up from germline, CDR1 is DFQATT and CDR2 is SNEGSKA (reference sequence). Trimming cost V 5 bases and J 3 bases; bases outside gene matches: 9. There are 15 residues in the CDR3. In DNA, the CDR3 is TGCAGTGCTGGGGACAGTCTTCGGTCTAATGAAAAACTGTTTTTT. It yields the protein CSAGDSLRSNEKLFF.

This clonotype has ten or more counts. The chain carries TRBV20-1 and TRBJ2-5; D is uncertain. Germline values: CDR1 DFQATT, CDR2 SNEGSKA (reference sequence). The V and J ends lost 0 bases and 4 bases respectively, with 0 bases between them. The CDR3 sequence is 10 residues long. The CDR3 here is CSAREETQYF. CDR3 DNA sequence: TGCAGTGCTAGAGAAGAGACCCAGTACTTC.

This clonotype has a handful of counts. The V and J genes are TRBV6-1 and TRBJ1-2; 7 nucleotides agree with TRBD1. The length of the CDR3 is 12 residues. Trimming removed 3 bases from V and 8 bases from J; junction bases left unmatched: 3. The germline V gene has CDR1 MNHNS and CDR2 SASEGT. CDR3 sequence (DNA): TGTGCCAGCAGTGAGACAGGGCGAGGCTACACCTTC. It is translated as CASSETGRGYTF.

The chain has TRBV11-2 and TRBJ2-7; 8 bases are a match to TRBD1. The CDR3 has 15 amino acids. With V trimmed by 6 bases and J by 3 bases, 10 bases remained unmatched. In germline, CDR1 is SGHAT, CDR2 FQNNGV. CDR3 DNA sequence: TGTGCCAGCAGTCAGGACAGGGTGGAACACTACGAGCAGTACTTC. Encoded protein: CASSQDRVEHYEQYF.

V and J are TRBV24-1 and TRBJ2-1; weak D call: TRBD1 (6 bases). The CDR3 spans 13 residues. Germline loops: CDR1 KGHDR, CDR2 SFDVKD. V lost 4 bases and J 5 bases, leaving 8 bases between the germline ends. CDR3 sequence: CATSDWDNNEQFF. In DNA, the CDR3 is TGTGCCACCAGTGACTGGGACAACAATGAGCAGTTCTTC.

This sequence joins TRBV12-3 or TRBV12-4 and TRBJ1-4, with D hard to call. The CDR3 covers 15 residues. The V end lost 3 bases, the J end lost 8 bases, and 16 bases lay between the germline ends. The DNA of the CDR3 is TGTGCCAGCAGTTTCCGCAGAGGTCCAGCGGAAAAACTGTTTTTT. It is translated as CASSFRRGPAEKLFF.

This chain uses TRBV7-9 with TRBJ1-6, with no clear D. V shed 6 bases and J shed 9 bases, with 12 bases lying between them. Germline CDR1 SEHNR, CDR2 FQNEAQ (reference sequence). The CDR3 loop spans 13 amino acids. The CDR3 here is CASSIDGISPLHF. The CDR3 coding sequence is TGTGCCAGCAGTATCGATGGGATTTCACCCCTCCACTTT.

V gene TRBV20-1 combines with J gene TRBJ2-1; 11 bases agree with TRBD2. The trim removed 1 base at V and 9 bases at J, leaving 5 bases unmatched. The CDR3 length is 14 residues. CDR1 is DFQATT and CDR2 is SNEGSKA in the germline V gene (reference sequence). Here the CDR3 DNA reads TGCAGTGCTAGAGTTAGCGGGGGGGTTAGTGAGCAGTTCTTC. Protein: CSARVSGGVSEQFF.

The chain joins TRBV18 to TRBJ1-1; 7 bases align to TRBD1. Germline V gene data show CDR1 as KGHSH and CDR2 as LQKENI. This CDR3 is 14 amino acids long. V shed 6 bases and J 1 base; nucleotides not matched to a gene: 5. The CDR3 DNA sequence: TGTGCCAGCTCGCACAGGGGTAGGAACACTGAAGCTTTCTTT. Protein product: CASSHRGRNTEAFF. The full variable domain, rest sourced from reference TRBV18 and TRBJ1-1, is NAGVMQNPRHLVRRRGQEARLRCSPMKGHSHVYWYRQLPEEGLKFMVYLQKENIIDESGMPKERFSAEFPKEGPSILRIQQVVRGDSAAYFCASSHRGRNTEAFFGQGTRLTVV.